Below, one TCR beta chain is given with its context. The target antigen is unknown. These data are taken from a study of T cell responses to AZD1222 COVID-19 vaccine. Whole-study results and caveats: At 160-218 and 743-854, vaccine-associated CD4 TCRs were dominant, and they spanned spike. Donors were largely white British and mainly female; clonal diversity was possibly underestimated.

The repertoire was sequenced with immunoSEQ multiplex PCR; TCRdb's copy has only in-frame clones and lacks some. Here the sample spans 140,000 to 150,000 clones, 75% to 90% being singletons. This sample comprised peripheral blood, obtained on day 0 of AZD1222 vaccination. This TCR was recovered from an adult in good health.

Here the CDR3 DNA reads TGTGCCAGAAGTCCTAAACCGGCCCCCCCCGCTTTCTTT. It translates to CARSPKPAPPAFF. The V gene is TRBV5-3, the J gene TRBJ1-1, with D hard to call. TRBV5-3 is an ORF; its function is uncertain. With 5 bases removed from V and 11 bases from J, the gap between germline ends came to 19 bases. CDR3 size: 13 residues.